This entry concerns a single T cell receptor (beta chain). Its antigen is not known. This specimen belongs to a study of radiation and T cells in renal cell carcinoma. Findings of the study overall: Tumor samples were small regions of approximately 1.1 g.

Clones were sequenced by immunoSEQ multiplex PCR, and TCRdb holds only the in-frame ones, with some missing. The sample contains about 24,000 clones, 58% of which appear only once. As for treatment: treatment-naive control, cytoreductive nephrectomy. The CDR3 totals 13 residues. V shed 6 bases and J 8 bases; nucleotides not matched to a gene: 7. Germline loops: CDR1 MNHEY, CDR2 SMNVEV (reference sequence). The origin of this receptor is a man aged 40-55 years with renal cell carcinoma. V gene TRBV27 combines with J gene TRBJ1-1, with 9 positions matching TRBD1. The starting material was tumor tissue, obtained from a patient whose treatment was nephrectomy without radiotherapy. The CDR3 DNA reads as TGTGCCAGCAGGGGGACAGGGTTGGGGGAAGCTTTCTTT. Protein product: CASRGTGLGEAFF.